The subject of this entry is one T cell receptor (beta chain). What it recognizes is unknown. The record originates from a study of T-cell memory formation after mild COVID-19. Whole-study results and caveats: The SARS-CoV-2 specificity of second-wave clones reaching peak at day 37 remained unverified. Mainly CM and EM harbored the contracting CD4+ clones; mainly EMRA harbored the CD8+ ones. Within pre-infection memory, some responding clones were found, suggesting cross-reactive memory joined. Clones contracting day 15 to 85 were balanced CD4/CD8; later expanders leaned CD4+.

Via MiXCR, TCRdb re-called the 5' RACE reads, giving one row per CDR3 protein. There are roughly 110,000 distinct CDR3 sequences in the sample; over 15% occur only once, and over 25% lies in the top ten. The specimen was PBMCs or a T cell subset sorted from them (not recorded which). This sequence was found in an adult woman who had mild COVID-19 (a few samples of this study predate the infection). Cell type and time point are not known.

The CDR3: CASSHAGGSGANVLTF. DNA of the CDR3: TGCGCCAGCAGTCACGCCGGAGGCTCTGGGGCCAACGTCCTGACTTTC. V usage is TRBV23-1 and J usage is TRBJ2-6; weak D call: TRBD2 (5 bases). TRBV23-1 is placed among ORFs of uncertain function. The CDR3 spans 16 residues. Trimming cost V 3 bases and J 0 bases, with 9 bases left between them.